Listed here are 17 T cell receptor beta chains from one sample, sequenced in a study of T cells in Graves' hyperthyroidism and ophthalmopathy. TCR beta CDR3 region amplification was performed from RNA transcripts. The TCR CDR3 first-round RT-PCR relied on the HTBI primer set. TCRdb reprocessed the multiplex PCR reads via MiXCR and lists one record per CDR3 protein. Of roughly 750,000 distinct CDR3 sequences in the sample, 16% were seen once. Sequenced sample: blood. The receptors come from a young man with Graves' hyperthyroidism.

Details on this clonotype: This sequence may be a read error, since a much larger clone differs from it by one base. The CDR3 nucleotides read TGCAGTGCTAGAGATCTAGCGGGGCATAACACCGGGGAGCCGTTTTTT. This gives the protein CSARDLAGHNTGEPFF. V usage is TRBV20-1 and J usage is TRBJ2-2; 9 bases map to TRBD2. CDR3 length: 16 amino acids. CDR1 DFQATT and CDR2 SNEGSKA come from the germline V gene (reference sequence).

This clonotype was picked up many times. V gene TRBV7-9 combines with J gene TRBJ2-1, with D perhaps TRBD1 (5 bases). Per the germline V gene, CDR1 is SEHNR and CDR2 is FQNEAQ (reference sequence). This CDR3 spans 17 amino acids. The ends were cut back, 4 bases at V and 0 bases at J, with 16 bases in the middle. CDR3 DNA: TGTGCCAGCAGCTCCCCCTCTGGGGCAAGCTCCTACAATGAGCAGTTCTTC. Translating it yields CASSSPSGASSYNEQFF. Drawing the rest from reference TRBV7-9 and TRBJ2-1, the complete variable domain is DTGVSQNPRHKITKRGQNVTFRCDPISEHNRLYWYRQTLGQGPEFLTYFQNEAQLEKSRLLSDRFSAERPKGSFSTLEIQRTEQGDSAMYLCASSSPSGASSYNEQFFGPGTRLTVL.

Ten or more counts support this clonotype. This chain links TRBV12-3 or TRBV12-4 with TRBJ2-2; D not certain. The CDR3 sequence is 15 residues long. V gave up 6 bases and J gave up 6 bases, with 17 bases separating them. Here the CDR3 reads CASRSRPQVAGELFF. For the CDR3, the DNA is TGTGCCAGCAGATCTAGACCCCAGGTGGCCGGGGAGCTGTTTTTT.

This sequence joins TRBV9 and TRBJ2-7, with 8 bases that match TRBD2. In germline, CDR1 is SGDLS, CDR2 YYNGEE. The junction had 2 bases not matched to a gene; V was cut back by 3 bases and J by 0 bases. There are 14 residues in the CDR3. CDR3 DNA sequence: TGTGCCAGCAGCGGCGGGAGGAACTCCTACGAGCAGTACTTC. Encoded protein: CASSGGRNSYEQYF.

The chain combines TRBV7-3 with TRBJ2-1; D is possibly TRBD2 (5 bases). Germline CDR1 reads SGHTA; CDR2 reads FQGTGA. CDR3 length equals 13 residues. Between the trimmed V and J ends, which lost 1 base and 7 bases, there was a span of 8 bases. This CDR3 is CASSLKPGNEQFF. CDR3 nucleotides: TGTGCCAGCAGCTTAAAGCCGGGGAATGAGCAGTTCTTC.

This clonotype showed up many times. The rearrangement links TRBV7-8 to TRBJ1-1; possibly TRBD1 for D (5 bases). V was pared by 5 bases and J by 1 base, with 11 bases between. The germline CDR1 and CDR2 sequences are SGHVS and FQNEAQ. The CDR3 consists of 14 residues. The CDR3 DNA reads TGTGCCAGCAGCCCCGGAGGGGCGAACACTGAAGCTTTCTTT. Its translation is CASSPGGANTEAFF.

This clonotype was seen ten or more times. This chain uses TRBV12-3 or TRBV12-4 with TRBJ2-5, with 7 bases aligning to TRBD2. The CDR3 runs to 15 residues. Unmatched junction bases numbered 7, after V lost 4 bases and J lost 2 bases. Written as DNA, the CDR3 is TGTGCCAGCAGTTCAGTAGCGGGCCCGCAAGAGACCCAGTACTTC. It translates to CASSSVAGPQETQYF.

The chain recombines TRBV6-1 with TRBJ2-7; no clear D gene. The CDR3 runs 12 residues. Germline V gene data show CDR1 as MNHNS and CDR2 as SASEGT. Deletions cut 10 bases from V and 2 bases from J, with 12 bases between. The CDR3 DNA is TGTGCCACAGGAAACATAACCTACGAGCAGTACTTC. Its translation is CATGNITYEQYF.

The rearrangement links TRBV5-1 to TRBJ2-7, with TRBD2 matching 10 bases. This CDR3 contains 15 residues. V was pared by 3 bases and J by 4 bases, with 7 bases of the junction left unmatched. The V gene's germline CDR1 is SGHRS and CDR2 YFSETQ. In DNA, the CDR3 is TGCGCCAGCAGCTGGGCTAGCGGGGGTTTATACGAGCAGTACTTC. Amino acids: CASSWASGGLYEQYF.

Details on this clonotype: A much larger clone lies a single base off, so this may be a read error. This chain joins TRBV7-8 and TRBJ1-1; 10 nucleotides agree with TRBD1. Unmatched junction bases numbered 8, after V lost 3 bases and J lost 4 bases. Germline lookup yields CDR1 SGHVS and CDR2 FQNEAQ. The CDR3 totals 16 residues. The CDR3 sequence: CASSLLWTGGSTEAFF. The CDR3 DNA is TGTGCCAGCAGCTTGCTTTGGACAGGGGGTAGCACTGAAGCTTTCTTT.

This clonotype showed up many times. The chain uses TRBV20-1 and TRBJ2-7; 9 positions match TRBD2. CDR3 length: 14 amino acids. V trimming: 0 bases; J trimming: 6 bases; junction bases outside the gene matches: 6. From germline, CDR1 is DFQATT and CDR2 SNEGSKA (reference sequence). DNA of the CDR3: TGCAGTGCTAGAGATGGCCTAGCGGGGCGCGAGCAGTACTTC. It translates to CSARDGLAGREQYF.

The genes are TRBV7-9 and TRBJ2-1, with 7 bases identical to TRBD1. The J segment lost 2 bases and the V segment lost 8 bases, leaving 9 bases of the junction unmatched. Germline loops: CDR1 SEHNR, CDR2 FQNEAQ (reference sequence). The CDR3 is 15 amino acids. CDR3 loop: CASERTGDPYNEQFF. CDR3 in DNA: TGTGCCAGCGAGCGAACAGGGGATCCCTACAATGAGCAGTTCTTC. The full variable domain, completed using reference TRBV7-9 and TRBJ2-1, is DTGVSQNPRHKITKRGQNVTFRCDPISEHNRLYWYRQTLGQGPEFLTYFQNEAQLEKSRLLSDRFSAERPKGSFSTLEIQRTEQGDSAMYLCASERTGDPYNEQFFGPGTRLTVL.

The sample holds many counts of this clonotype. The chain uses TRBV12-3 or TRBV12-4 and TRBJ2-4; no clear D. The V and J ends lost 8 bases and 10 bases respectively, with 18 bases between them. The CDR3 spans 13 residues. The CDR3 sequence: CASPIRAAMIQYF. CDR3 in DNA: TGTGCCAGCCCCATAAGGGCTGCTATGATTCAGTACTTC.

J is TRBJ1-5 and V is TRBV2; D unclear. The CDR3 extends over 13 amino acids. V shed 4 bases and J shed 6 bases, with 10 bases lying between them. Looked up from germline, CDR1 is SNHLY and CDR2 is FYNNEI. Written as DNA, the CDR3 is TGTGCCAGCAGTGGGGAGTCTGGTCAGCCCCAGCATTTT. This sequence encodes CASSGESGQPQHF.

This chain uses TRBV7-9 with TRBJ2-1, with a tentative D call TRBD2 (7 bases). From germline, CDR1 is SEHNR and CDR2 FQNEAQ (reference sequence). Trimming took off 1 base at V and 0 bases at J, with 19 bases between the two ends. The CDR3 is 19 amino acids. The CDR3 loop reads CASSLVGASGASSYNEQFF. The CDR3 DNA follows: TGTGCCAGCAGCTTAGTGGGGGCTAGCGGCGCTAGCTCCTACAATGAGCAGTTCTTC.

This clonotype was seen more than once but under ten times. This chain uses TRBV7-2 with TRBJ2-2; 10 bases are shared with TRBD2. Germline V lookup: CDR1 SGHTA, CDR2 FQGNSA. The CDR3 consists of 17 residues. The V gene end was trimmed by 4 bases and the J gene end by 2 bases; junction bases not matched to a gene: 7. CDR3 sequence reads: CASSSPSGRGNTGELFF. The CDR3 DNA reads as TGTGCCAGCAGCTCCCCTAGCGGGAGAGGAAACACCGGGGAGCTGTTTTTT.

This clonotype was found a few times. The rearrangement joins TRBV27 to TRBJ2-7; no firm D call. Between the trimmed V and J ends, which lost 3 bases and 2 bases, there was a span of 11 bases. The CDR3 is 14 residues long. Germline V gene data show CDR1 as MNHEY and CDR2 as SMNVEV (reference sequence). CDR3 bases: TGTGCCAGCAGTTTCGTGGACCGTACCTACGAGCAGTACTTC. The encoded protein is CASSFVDRTYEQYF.